These 18 T cell receptor beta chains were all obtained from the same sample, sequenced in a study of CD8+ T cells in alopecia areata (dated 2018 in TCRdb). Receptor amplification or capture employed the immunoSEQ multiplex PCR assay. To provide template for TCR sequencing, every sample had RNA extracted and reverse transcribed into cDNA. The clones in this table, taken by TCRdb from immuneACCESS, are in-frame only. Not every clone is retained; where verified, under half of the shortfall comes from an unresolved V gene, and the cause of the rest is unknown. This sample holds 170,000 or so clones; around 58% were observed only once. Together, the top ten hold around 13% of the sample. Interpreted using the paper, the time point label stands for: 20 to 30 weeks on oral tofacitinib. Interpreted using the paper, the treatment or condition label stands for: oral pan-JAK inhibitor, 5-10 mg twice daily.

The sequencing used CD8+ T cells sorted from blood, collected at week 24, from a patient treated with tofacitinib. The receptors were sampled from a human donor with alopecia areata.

There are a few counts of this clone. The V call is TRBV11-3, the J call TRBJ2-3; D is unclear. The V and J ends lost 1 base and 4 bases respectively, with 3 bases between them. Germline V gene data show CDR1 as SGHNT and CDR2 as YENEEA. The CDR3 runs 12 residues. The CDR3 DNA follows: TGTGCCAGCAGCTTAGGGGCAGATACGCAGTATTTT. Translation gives CASSLGADTQYF. The full variable domain, with the rest looked up from reference TRBV11-3 and TRBJ2-3, is EAGVVQSPRYKIIEKKQPVAFWCNPISGHNTLYWYLQNLGQGPELLIRYENEEAVDDSQLPKDRFSAERLKGVDSTLKIQPAELGDSAVYLCASSLGADTQYFGPGTRLTVL.

The chain joins TRBV5-1 to TRBJ2-3; no definite D call. V lost 0 bases and J 2 bases, leaving 13 bases between the germline ends. Germline CDR1 is SGHRS and CDR2 is YFSETQ. The CDR3 sequence is 16 residues long. The chain's CDR3 is CASSLGRVRYTDTQYF. CDR3 coding DNA: TGCGCCAGCAGCTTGGGTCGCGTCAGATACACAGATACGCAGTATTTT.

This clone turned up a few times. The chain recombines TRBV7-9 with TRBJ2-1; D might be TRBD2 (7 bases). Trimming left V 4 bases short and J 10 bases short, with 17 bases between. CDR3 size: 14 residues. The germline V gene has CDR1 SEHNR and CDR2 FQNEAQ (reference sequence). CDR3 in DNA: TGTGCCAGCAGCTCACGACCCGGGGGGCAGGAGCAGTTCTTC. Translated: CASSSRPGGQEQFF. Supplemented by reference TRBV7-9 and TRBJ2-1, the full variable domain reads DTGVSQNPRHKITKRGQNVTFRCDPISEHNRLYWYRQTLGQGPEFLTYFQNEAQLEKSRLLSDRFSAERPKGSFSTLEIQRTEQGDSAMYLCASSSRPGGQEQFFGPGTRLTVL.

This clone was recorded a few times. This chain joins TRBV11-3 and TRBJ2-5; 8 nucleotides line up with TRBD1. The CDR3 spans 15 residues. CDR1 is SGHNT, CDR2 YENEEA, per germline. J lost 5 bases, V lost 2 bases, and 7 bases had no gene match. The CDR3 sequence is CASSLKQGAWETQYF. Here the CDR3 DNA reads TGTGCCAGCAGCTTAAAGCAGGGGGCATGGGAGACCCAGTACTTC. Drawing the rest from reference TRBV11-3 and TRBJ2-5, the complete variable domain is EAGVVQSPRYKIIEKKQPVAFWCNPISGHNTLYWYLQNLGQGPELLIRYENEEAVDDSQLPKDRFSAERLKGVDSTLKIQPAELGDSAVYLCASSLKQGAWETQYFGPGTRLLVL.

This clone came up a few times. V gene TRBV19 combines with J gene TRBJ1-2, with D possibly being TRBD1 (5 bases). Trimming left V 5 bases short and J 8 bases short, with 9 bases between. Per the germline V gene, CDR1 is LNHDA and CDR2 is SQIVND (reference sequence). CDR3 length equals 11 residues. The CDR3 here is CASSVEGGYTF. CDR3 sequence (DNA): TGTGCCAGTAGTGTTGAGGGGGGCTACACCTTC.

This clone was seen more than once but under ten times. CDR3 bases: TGTGCCTGGAGCGTTGGGACCCCCAATGAGCAGTTCTTC. It translates to CAWSVGTPNEQFF. The gene calls are TRBV30 and TRBJ2-1, with D tentatively TRBD1 or TRBD2 (5 bases each). Between the trimmed V and J ends, which lost 3 bases and 6 bases, there was a span of 12 bases. The germline gives CDR1 GTSNPN, CDR2 SVGIG (reference sequence). The CDR3 totals 13 residues.

The chain couples TRBV5-6 to TRBJ1-5, with D uncertain. Trimming took 3 bases from V and 4 from J, leaving 8 bases between them. Germline V gives CDR1 SGHDT, CDR2 YYEEEE. This CDR3 contains 13 residues. CDR3 in amino acids: CASSSGSNQPQHF. As DNA, the CDR3 is TGTGCCAGCAGCTCGGGATCGAATCAGCCCCAGCATTTT. The variable domain in full, completed from reference TRBV5-6 and TRBJ1-5, reads DAGVTQSPTHLIKTRGQQVTLRCSPKSGHDTVSWYQQALGQGPQFIFQYYEEEERQRGNFPDRFSGHQFPNYSSELNVNALLLGDSALYLCASSSGSNQPQHFGDGTRLSIL.

The chain joins TRBV5-1 to TRBJ1-5, with a possible D match to TRBD1 (5 bases). Germline loops: CDR1 SGHRS, CDR2 YFSETQ. This CDR3 comprises 17 residues. V lost 6 bases and J lost 0, with 19 bases in between. The CDR3 sequence: CASIHGREGYSNQPQHF. The CDR3 DNA is TGCGCCAGCATTCACGGCAGGGAAGGGTATAGCAATCAGCCCCAGCATTTT.

The sample holds a few counts of this clone. The V call is TRBV29-1, the J call TRBJ1-1; no clear D gene. Trimming cost V 6 bases and J 1 base, with 6 bases left between them. This CDR3 has 11 residues. Germline loops: CDR1 SQVTM, CDR2 ANQGSEA. DNA for the CDR3: TGCAGCGTACAGACGAACACTGAAGCTTTCTTT. Translation: CSVQTNTEAFF.

This clone was recorded once. The chain recombines TRBV29-1 with TRBJ2-2; D gene uncertain. This CDR3 is 12 amino acids long. V was trimmed by 4 bases and J by 4 bases, leaving 7 bases between them. Looked up from germline, CDR1 is SQVTM and CDR2 is ANQGSEA. The CDR3 is CSVVWATGELFF. CDR3 nucleotide sequence: TGCAGCGTTGTTTGGGCCACCGGGGAGCTGTTTTTT.

This clone was counted a few times. The chain carries TRBV2 and TRBJ2-7, with D unresolved. Trimming cost V 8 bases and J 0 bases, with 17 bases left between them. The CDR3 spans 15 residues. Germline CDR1 is SNHLY and CDR2 is FYNNEI. The CDR3 reads CASGLSRHSSYEQYF. In DNA, the CDR3 is TGTGCCAGCGGGCTTAGCAGACACAGCTCCTACGAGCAGTACTTC. Together with reference TRBV2 and TRBJ2-7, the CDR3 gives the full variable domain: EPEVTQTPSHQVTQMGQEVILRCVPISNHLYFYWYRQILGQKVEFLVSFYNNEISEKSEIFDDQFSVERPDGSNFTLKIRSTKLEDSAMYFCASGLSRHSSYEQYFGPGTRLTVT.

The genes are TRBV30 and TRBJ1-1; unclear D gene. Trimming cost V 4 bases and J 1 base, with 10 bases left between them. This CDR3 has 13 amino acids. The V gene's germline CDR1 is GTSNPN and CDR2 SVGIG (reference sequence). The CDR3 loop is CAWTARRNTEAFF. In DNA form, the CDR3 reads TGTGCCTGGACCGCCCGGAGGAACACTGAAGCTTTCTTT. Full variable domain (missing parts from reference TRBV30 and TRBJ1-1): SQTIHQWPATLVQPVGSPLSLECTVEGTSNPNLYWYRQAAGRGLQLLFYSVGIGQISSEVPQNLSASRPQDRQFILSSKKLLLSDSGFYLCAWTARRNTEAFFGQGTRLTVV.

There are a few counts of this clone. The V call is TRBV29-1, the J call TRBJ2-2; 8 nucleotides align to TRBD1. Per germline, CDR1 SQVTM and CDR2 ANQGSEA. With V trimmed by 5 bases and J by 3 bases, 8 bases remained unmatched. This CDR3 is built from 15 residues. The CDR3 here is CSVLTGARYTGELFF. The CDR3, as DNA: TGCAGCGTTCTGACAGGGGCACGATACACCGGGGAGCTGTTTTTT.

J is TRBJ2-6 and V is TRBV7-2, with no clear D. CDR3 length equals 17 residues. The V gene lost 2 bases and the J gene lost 4 bases, with 15 bases spanning the gap. CDR1 and CDR2 from the germline V gene are SGHTA and FQGNSA. CDR3 in amino acids: CASSLPPLALGANVLTF. CDR3 nucleotides: TGTGCCAGCAGCTTACCCCCGTTAGCTCTGGGGGCCAACGTCCTGACTTTC.

About this clone: This sample also contains other DNA sequences that code for the same CDR3. The rearrangement links TRBV5-1 to TRBJ2-7, with D uncertain. The CDR3 contains 12 residues. Trimming pared 4 bases from V and 0 bases from J, leaving 5 bases between. Germline V lookup: CDR1 SGHRS, CDR2 YFSETQ. As DNA, the CDR3 is TGCGCCAGCAGCCCGAACTCCTACGAGCAGTACTTC. It encodes CASSPNSYEQYF.

This chain connects TRBV15 to TRBJ2-1; possible D gene TRBD1, 5 bases. V lost 2 bases to trimming and J lost 8 bases, with 13 bases between them. Germline V gene lookup returns CDR1 LNHNV and CDR2 YYDKDF (reference sequence). The CDR3 spans 14 residues. This CDR3 reads CATSRKVQGYEQFF. The CDR3 DNA sequence: TGTGCCACCAGCAGAAAGGTCCAGGGCTATGAGCAGTTCTTC.

This chain joins TRBV6-1 and TRBJ1-1; the D is unclear. Germline lookup yields CDR1 MNHNS and CDR2 SASEGT. The length of the CDR3 is 12 residues. V was shortened by 2 bases and J by 1 base, with 2 bases between the two germline ends. The CDR3 spells CASSEWNTEAFF. CDR3 sequence (DNA): TGTGCCAGCAGTGAATGGAACACTGAAGCTTTCTTT.

This clone was seen a few times. The chain recombines TRBV29-1 with TRBJ2-7; tentatively, D is TRBD1 (5 bases). Germline V gene lookup returns CDR1 SQVTM and CDR2 ANQGSEA. The CDR3 has 14 residues. V lost 0 bases, J lost 5 bases, and 14 bases lay in between. This CDR3 is CSVEDFRERDEQYF. CDR3 DNA sequence: TGCAGCGTTGAAGACTTCAGGGAACGGGACGAGCAGTACTTC.